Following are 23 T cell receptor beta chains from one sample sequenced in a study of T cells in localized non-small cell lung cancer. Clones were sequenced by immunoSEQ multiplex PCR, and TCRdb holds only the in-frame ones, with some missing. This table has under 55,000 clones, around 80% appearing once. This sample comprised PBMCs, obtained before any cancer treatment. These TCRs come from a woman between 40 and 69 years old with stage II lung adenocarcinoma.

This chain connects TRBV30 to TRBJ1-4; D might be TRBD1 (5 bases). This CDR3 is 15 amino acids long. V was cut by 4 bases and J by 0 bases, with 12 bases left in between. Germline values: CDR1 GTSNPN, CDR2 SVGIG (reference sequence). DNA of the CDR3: TGTGCCTGGAATGTTCCGGGGGCAACTAATGAAAAACTGTTTTTT. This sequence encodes CAWNVPGATNEKLFF.

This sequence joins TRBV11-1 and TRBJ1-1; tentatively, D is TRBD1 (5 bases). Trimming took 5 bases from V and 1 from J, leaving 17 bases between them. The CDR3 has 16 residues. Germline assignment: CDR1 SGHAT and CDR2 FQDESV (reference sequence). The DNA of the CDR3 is TGTGCCAGCAGCCCCACGGCGTTTGGGGGGAACACTGAAGCTTTCTTT. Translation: CASSPTAFGGNTEAFF. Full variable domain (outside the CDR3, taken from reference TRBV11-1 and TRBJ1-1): EAEVAQSPRYKITEKSQAVAFWCDPISGHATLYWYRQILGQGPELLVQFQDESVVDDSQLPKDRFSAERLKGVDSTLKIQPAELGDSAMYLCASSPTAFGGNTEAFFGQGTRLTVV.

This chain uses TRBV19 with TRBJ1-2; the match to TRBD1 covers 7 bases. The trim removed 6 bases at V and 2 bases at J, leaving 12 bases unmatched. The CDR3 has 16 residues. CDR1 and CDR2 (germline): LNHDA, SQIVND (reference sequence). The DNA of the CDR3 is TGTGCCAGTAGGAGACGACAGGGAGAGACCAACTATGGCTACACCTTC. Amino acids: CASRRRQGETNYGYTF.

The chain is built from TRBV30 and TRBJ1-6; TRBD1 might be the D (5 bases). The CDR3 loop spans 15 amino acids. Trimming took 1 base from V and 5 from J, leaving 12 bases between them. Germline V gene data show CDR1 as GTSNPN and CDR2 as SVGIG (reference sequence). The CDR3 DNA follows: TGTGCCTGGAGTGAAATGGAGGGGAATAATTCACCCCTCCACTTT. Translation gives CAWSEMEGNNSPLHF.

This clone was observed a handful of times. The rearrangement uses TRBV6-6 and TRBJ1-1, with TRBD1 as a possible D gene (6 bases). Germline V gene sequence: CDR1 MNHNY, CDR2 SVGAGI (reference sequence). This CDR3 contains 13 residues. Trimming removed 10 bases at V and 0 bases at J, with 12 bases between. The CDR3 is CATLTGMNTEAFF. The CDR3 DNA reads TGTGCCACCCTTACAGGGATGAACACTGAAGCTTTCTTT.

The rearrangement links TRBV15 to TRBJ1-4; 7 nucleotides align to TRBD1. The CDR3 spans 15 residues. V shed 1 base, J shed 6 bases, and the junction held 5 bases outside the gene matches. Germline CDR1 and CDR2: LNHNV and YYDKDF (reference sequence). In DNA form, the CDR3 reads TGTGCCACCAGCAGAGTTACAGGGGTGTATGAAAAACTGTTTTTT. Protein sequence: CATSRVTGVYEKLFF.

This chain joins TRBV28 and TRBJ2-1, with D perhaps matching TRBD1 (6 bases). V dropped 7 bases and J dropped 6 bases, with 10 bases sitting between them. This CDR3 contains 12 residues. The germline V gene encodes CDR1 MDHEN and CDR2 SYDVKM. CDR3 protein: CASTTGFNEQFF. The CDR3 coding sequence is TGTGCCAGCACCACAGGGTTCAATGAGCAGTTCTTC.

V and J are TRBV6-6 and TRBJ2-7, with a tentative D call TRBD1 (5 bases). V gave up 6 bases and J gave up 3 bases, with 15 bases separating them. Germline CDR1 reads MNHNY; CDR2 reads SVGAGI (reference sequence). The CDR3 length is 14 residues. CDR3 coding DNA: TGTGCCAGCAGCCGGTCGGACATTCTCTACGAGCAGTACTTC. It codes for CASSRSDILYEQYF.

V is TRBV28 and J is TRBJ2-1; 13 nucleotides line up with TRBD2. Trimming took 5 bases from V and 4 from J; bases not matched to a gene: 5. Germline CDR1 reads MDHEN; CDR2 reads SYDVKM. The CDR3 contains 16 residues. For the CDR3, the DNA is TGTGCCAGCAGTCCCCGGACTAGCGGGGGTTACAATGAGCAGTTCTTC. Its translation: CASSPRTSGGYNEQFF.

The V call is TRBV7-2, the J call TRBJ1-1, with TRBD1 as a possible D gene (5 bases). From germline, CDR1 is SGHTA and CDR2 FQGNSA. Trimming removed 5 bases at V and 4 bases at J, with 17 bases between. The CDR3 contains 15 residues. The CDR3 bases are TGTGCCAGCAGCCCAGCGGGGGTTCGGGGCACTGAAGCTTTCTTT. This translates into CASSPAGVRGTEAFF.

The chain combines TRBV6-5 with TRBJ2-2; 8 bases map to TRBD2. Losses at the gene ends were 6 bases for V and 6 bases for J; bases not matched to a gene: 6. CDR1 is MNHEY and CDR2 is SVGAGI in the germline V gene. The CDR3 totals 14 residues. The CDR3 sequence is CASSEKGLAGELFF. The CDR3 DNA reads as TGTGCCAGCAGCGAAAAGGGACTAGCCGGGGAGCTGTTTTTT.

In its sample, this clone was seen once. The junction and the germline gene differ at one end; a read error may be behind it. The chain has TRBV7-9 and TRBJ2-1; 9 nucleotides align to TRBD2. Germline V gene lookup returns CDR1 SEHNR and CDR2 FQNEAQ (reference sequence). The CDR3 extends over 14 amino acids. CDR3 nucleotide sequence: TGTGCCAGCAGCCTAGCGGGGCTTGACAATGAGCAGTTCTTC. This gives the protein CASSLAGLDNEQFF.

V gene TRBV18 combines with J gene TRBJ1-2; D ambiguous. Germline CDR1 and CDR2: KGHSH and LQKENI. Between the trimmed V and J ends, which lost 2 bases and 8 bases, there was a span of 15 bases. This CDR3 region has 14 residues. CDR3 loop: CASSPSDSGEGYTF. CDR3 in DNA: TGTGCCAGCTCACCATCTGATTCCGGGGAGGGCTACACCTTC.

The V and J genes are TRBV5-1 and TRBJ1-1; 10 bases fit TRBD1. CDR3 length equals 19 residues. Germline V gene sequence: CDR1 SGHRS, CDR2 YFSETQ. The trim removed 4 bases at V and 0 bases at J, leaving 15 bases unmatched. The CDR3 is CASSHGQGGYLRMNTEAFF. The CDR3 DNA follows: TGCGCCAGCAGCCATGGACAGGGGGGTTATCTCCGCATGAACACTGAAGCTTTCTTT.

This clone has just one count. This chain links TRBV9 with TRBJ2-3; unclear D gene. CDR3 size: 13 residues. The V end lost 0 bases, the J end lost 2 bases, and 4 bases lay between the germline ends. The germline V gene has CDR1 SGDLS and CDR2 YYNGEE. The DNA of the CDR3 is TGTGCCAGCAGCGTAGGGTTCACAGATACGCAGTATTTT. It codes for CASSVGFTDTQYF.

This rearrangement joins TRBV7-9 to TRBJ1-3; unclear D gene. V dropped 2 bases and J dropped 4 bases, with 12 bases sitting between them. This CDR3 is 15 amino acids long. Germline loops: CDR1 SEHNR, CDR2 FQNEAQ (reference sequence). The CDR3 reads CASSLKKALGNTIYF. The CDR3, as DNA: TGTGCCAGCAGCTTAAAGAAAGCACTGGGAAACACCATATATTTT.

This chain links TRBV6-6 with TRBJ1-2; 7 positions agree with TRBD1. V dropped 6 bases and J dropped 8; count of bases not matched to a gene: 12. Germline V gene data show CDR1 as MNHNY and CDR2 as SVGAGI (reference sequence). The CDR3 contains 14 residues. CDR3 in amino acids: CASSPSGTDGGYTF. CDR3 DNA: TGTGCCAGCAGCCCCTCCGGGACAGATGGGGGCTACACCTTC.

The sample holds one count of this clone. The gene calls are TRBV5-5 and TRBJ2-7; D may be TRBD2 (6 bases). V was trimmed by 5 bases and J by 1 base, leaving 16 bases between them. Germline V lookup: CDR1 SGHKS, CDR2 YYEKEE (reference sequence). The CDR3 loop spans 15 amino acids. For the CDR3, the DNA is TGTGCCAGCAGTGTGTTAGCGGCGGGGTCCTACGAGCAGTACTTC. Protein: CASSVLAAGSYEQYF.

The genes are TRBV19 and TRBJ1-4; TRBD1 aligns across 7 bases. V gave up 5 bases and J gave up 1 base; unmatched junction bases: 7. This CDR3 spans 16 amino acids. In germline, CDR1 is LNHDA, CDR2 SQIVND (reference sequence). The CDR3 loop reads CASSLRQGLTNEKLFF. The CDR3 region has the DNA TGTGCCAGTAGTCTCAGACAGGGCTTAACTAATGAAAAACTGTTTTTT.

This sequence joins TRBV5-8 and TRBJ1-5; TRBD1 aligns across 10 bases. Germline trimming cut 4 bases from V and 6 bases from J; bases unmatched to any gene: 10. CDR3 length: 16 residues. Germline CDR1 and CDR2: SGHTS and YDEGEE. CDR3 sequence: CASSHLRGQGTQPQHF. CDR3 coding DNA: TGTGCCAGCAGCCATCTGAGGGGACAGGGGACTCAGCCCCAGCATTTT. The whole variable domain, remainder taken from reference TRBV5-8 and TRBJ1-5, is EAGVTQSPTHLIKTRGQQATLRCSPISGHTSVYWYQQALGLGLQFLLWYDEGEERNRGNFPPRFSGRQFPNYSSELNVNALELEDSALYLCASSHLRGQGTQPQHFGDGTRLSIL.

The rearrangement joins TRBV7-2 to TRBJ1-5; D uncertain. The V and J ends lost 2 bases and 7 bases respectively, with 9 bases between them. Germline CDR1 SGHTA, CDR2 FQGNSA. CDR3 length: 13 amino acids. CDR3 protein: CASSLSGVQPQHF. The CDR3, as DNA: TGTGCCAGCAGCTTATCCGGGGTCCAGCCCCAGCATTTT.

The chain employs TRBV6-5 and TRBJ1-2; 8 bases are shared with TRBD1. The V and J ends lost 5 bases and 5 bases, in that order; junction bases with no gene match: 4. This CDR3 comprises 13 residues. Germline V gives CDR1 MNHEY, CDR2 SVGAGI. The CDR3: CASSGTGPYGYTF. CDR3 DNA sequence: TGTGCCAGCAGTGGGACAGGACCTTATGGCTACACCTTC.

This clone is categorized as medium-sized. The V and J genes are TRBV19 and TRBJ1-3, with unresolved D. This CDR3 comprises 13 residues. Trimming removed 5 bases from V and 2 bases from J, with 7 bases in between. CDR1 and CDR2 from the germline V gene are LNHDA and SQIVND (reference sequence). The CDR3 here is CASSDNAGNTIYF. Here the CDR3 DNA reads TGTGCCAGTAGTGACAATGCTGGAAACACCATATATTTT.